A selection of T cell receptor beta chains follows, all from one sample in a study of brain T cells in children with intractable seizures. Clones were read by immunoSEQ multiplex PCR, and TCRdb kept only the in-frame ones, dropping some. The sample lists around 100,000 clones; 94% were seen once. The input for sequencing was peripheral blood, taken at surgery. The receptors shown here come from a boy in the first two years of life with hemimegalencephaly and intractable seizures. Each CDR3 is given without its conserved first and last residue.

len,v_gene,CDR3aa
11,TRBV27,ASRTGISNEQF
11,TRBV10-2,ASSPGANYGYT
17,TRBV28,ASSLRGFGRRGAGETQY
12,TRBV29-1,SVVSGSSYNEQF
14,TRBV4-1,ASSQESAGGDYGYT
15,TRBV7-2,ASSLGPGTGSADTQY
14,TRBV4-2,ASSQVGAGGQETQY
11,TRBV6-1,ASSEWKFAEAF
13,TRBV14,ASSQIGRAADTQY
14,TRBV4-1,ASSQERWQREETQY
12,TRBV6-4,ASRGFAGSTEAF
12,TRBV6-5,ASSYSEGSETQY
15,TRBV27,ASSLSWGEGHNYGYT
11,TRBV4-3,ASSQDRGFGYT
10,TRBV6-5,ASMEGDYGYT
16,TRBV19,ASSPGFPGTGISYEQY
11,TRBV7-3,ASSSQGGDTQY
11,TRBV7-6,ASSLREHNEQF
15,TRBV28,ASSSPTSGSTTDTQY
11,TRBV6-6,ASTGGLAGEQY
12,TRBV20-1,SASKLAGVYEQY
14,TRBV5-1,ASSLGQGVLTGELF
11,TRBV29-1,SVEGTGWETQY
11,TRBV28,ASSLYRAGELF
15,TRBV11-2,ASSLGRGGSYNSPLH
15,TRBV7-6,ASSLVPAGTGEETQY
12,TRBV30,AWSPQTINSPLH
13,TRBV6-5,ASSYWTSGRNEQF
13,TRBV11-2,ASSLGGLPGGEQY
12,TRBV30,AWSVRRGLYEQY
13,TRBV27,ASSPWTGGTDTQY